The rows below give T cell receptor beta chains drawn from one sample of a study of patients and donors after allogeneic stem cell transplantation. One entry per CDR3 protein results from TCRdb running MiXCR on the RT-PCR reads. This table holds about 960,000 distinct CDR3 sequences, roughly 18% found once. The source material was blood, either unsorted or a sorted T cell fraction (not recorded which). The source of these receptors is a human donor who was either an allogeneic HSCT recipient or a stem cell or donor lymphocyte infusion donor (not recorded which). It is not recorded whose cells these are; they may come from a transplant donor. Both conserved end residues are trimmed from each CDR3. D genes are given only for firm matches.

cdr3_length d_call j_call v_call cdr3_aa
13 - TRBJ1-5 TRBV4-2 ASSQIAGGGQPQH
14 TRBD1 TRBJ1-2 TRBV14 ASSPSPGTGQGGYT
11 - TRBJ1-2 TRBV7-2 ASRPKGGYGYT
13 - TRBJ1-2 TRBV5-1 ASSSPKGGGYGYT
13 TRBD1 TRBJ1-2 TRBV6-5 ASSYGDRRDYGYT
16 - TRBJ2-3 TRBV5-1 ASSSPGLAVLPTDTQY
11 - TRBJ2-1 TRBV28 ASSSRAYNEQF
13 - TRBJ1-1 TRBV7-9 ASSLAGRRVTEAF
10 - TRBJ1-1 TRBV7-6 ASSSPNTEAF
11 TRBD2 TRBJ2-3 TRBV19 ASSIREGDTQY
14 - TRBJ1-2 TRBV4-1 ASSQVQGFSNYGYT
11 - TRBJ2-5 TRBV2 ASKPGTEETQY
12 - TRBJ2-7 TRBV20-1 SANREGLTYEQY
12 - TRBJ1-2 TRBV5-1 ASSSQGSEGGYT
12 - TRBJ1-1 TRBV4-3 ASRGTPRDTEAF
16 TRBD2 TRBJ2-2 TRBV12-3/TRBV12-4 ASNQGLAGGPGTGELF
12 - TRBJ1-1 TRBV7-2 ASSPGFGNTEAF
11 - TRBJ2-5 TRBV20-1 SARVVVGETQY
13 - TRBJ2-5 TRBV10-3 AISESGTPLETQY
14 - TRBJ2-1 TRBV4-1 ASSLTFGSASDEQF
12 - TRBJ2-2 TRBV29-1 SVRTGANTGELF
12 - TRBJ1-1 TRBV12-3/TRBV12-4 ASSPDRGRDEAF
13 - TRBJ2-1 TRBV6-2/TRBV6-3 ASSYSDTLYNEQF
13 TRBD1 TRBJ2-2 TRBV5-1 ASSFATGSTGELF
13 TRBD2 TRBJ2-7 TRBV20-1 SASYSAGGLYEQY
12 TRBD1 TRBJ2-5 TRBV20-1 SARDPDRGQTQY
14 - TRBJ1-2 TRBV5-6 ASSAGAGRTNYGYT
14 TRBD1 TRBJ2-4 TRBV5-6 ASSLGLKTGSDIQY
14 TRBD2 TRBJ2-2 TRBV5-4 ASSLPRRGDTGELF
13 TRBD1 TRBJ2-7 TRBV5-1 ASSVTGGGAGEQY
12 TRBD1 TRBJ2-1 TRBV12-3/TRBV12-4 ASKGQPSYNEQF
9 - TRBJ1-1 TRBV12-3/TRBV12-4 ASSLKADAF
11 - TRBJ2-1 TRBV24-1 ATSDQGRDEQF
13 - TRBJ2-1 TRBV12-3/TRBV12-4 ASSLEGSPYNEQF
14 - TRBJ1-6 TRBV6-1 ASSPSQSSYNSPLH
9 - TRBJ1-1 TRBV5-1 ASSVGREAF
10 - TRBJ1-2 TRBV29-1 SVESRGVGYT
13 - TRBJ2-7 TRBV6-5 ASSYSAGKSYEQY
17 TRBD2 TRBJ2-1 TRBV11-2 ASSLEGTSGRSSYNEQF
11 - TRBJ2-4 TRBV5-1 ASSLGRADIQY
14 - TRBJ1-1 TRBV27 ASSLLRESGNTEAF
12 - TRBJ2-2 TRBV7-8 ASSHEPNTGELF